Here is one TCR beta chain with its context. These data originate in a study of technical replicates of blood from several donors. The method was immunoSEQ multiplex PCR; TCRdb's version includes in-frame clones alone and lacks a portion of them. The table records 65,000 to 95,000 clones, roughly 93% of them present only once. Trimming at V came to 5 bases and at J to 5 bases, leaving 6 bases not matched to a gene. The germline V gene has CDR1 PRHDT and CDR2 FYEKMQ (reference sequence). The CDR3 length is 14 residues. The chain carries TRBV13 and TRBJ1-1; 9 nucleotides match TRBD1. The TCR originated in a human donor in good health. The specimen sequenced was T cells isolated from PBMCs. CDR3 protein: CASSPQGARTEAFF. Written as DNA, the CDR3 is TGTGCCAGCAGCCCACAGGGGGCTAGGACTGAAGCTTTCTTT.